This T cell receptor beta chain was captured in a study of blood T cell repertoires in COVID-19 (dated by TCRdb to 2020 to 2022). Context from the whole study: The collaborator samples originated in the United States, Italy and Spain and spanned the acute and convalescent phases of COVID-19. The material from the prospective study consisted of cDNA or gDNA derived from T cells, B-cell-depleted T cells, or PBMCs. The dataset comprised deeply sampled blood TCRbeta repertoires from subjects exposed to, actively infected with, or recovered from COVID-19. A freely available public database, intended as a resource for researchers studying the immune response to SARS-CoV-2, is where the repertoires were released. Samples were obtained from the ongoing ImmuneRACE study (first 160 participants) and from roughly 1,300 subjects provided by 6 global collaborators. Nearly every sample came with metadata listing a de-identified subject ID, COVID-19 status, age in years and sex. HLA class I and class II types, where available, came from metadata supplied by the sample provider rather than from assay-based typing.

The V and J ends are trimmed by 2 bases and 4 bases, leaving 17 bases between them. The CDR3 starts with the cysteine, ends with the phenylalanine, and has 17 residues. CDR3 DNA is the only sequence kept; it has 51 bases, read in frame from the first base. In the germline V gene, CDR1 corresponds to MNHNS and CDR2 to SASEGT. With respect to this clone: The antigen this receptor binds is unknown. The sample holds no much larger clone one base away, and base qualities are not on file.

Enrolling through a virtual design, the prospective study's participants ranged in age from about 18 to 100 years and lived across roughly 23 United States geographic areas. In the prospective study, cohorts were assigned on the basis of participant-reported clinical history obtained from a screening survey and a study questionnaire. Recovered participants in ImmuneRACE Cohort 3 were defined as having two consecutive negative NP/OP PCR tests, clearance from a healthcare professional, or resolution of symptoms. Each participant in the prospective study had whole blood, serum and a nasopharyngeal or oropharyngeal swab collected by mobile phlebotomists. Prospective study participants could optionally give additional blood draws and questionnaires over a roughly two-month period. Blood samples from the prospective study were shipped frozen or at room temperature prior to DNA extraction. On the study overall, not on this receptor specifically: The quantity of clinical and demographic metadata differed by source and by participant and was supplied without curation.

TCRbeta CDR3 regions were amplified from genomic DNA using the immunoSEQ Assay, a bias-controlled multiplex PCR. On the authors' methods: Nucleated cell counts per sample were estimated from amplification of reference gene primers within the assay. To quantify the absolute abundance of each unique TCRbeta CDR3 rearrangement, sequence reads were collapsed and filtered. For each sample, productive Simpson clonality was calculated by taking the square root of Simpson's diversity index across productive rearrangements. In its TCRdb copy, this immuneACCESS table keeps in-frame sequences only and misses some clones. Where compared with another copy, unresolved V genes explain less than half of these, and the others have no known cause. D and trimming come from the DNA, and the V and J calls and clone size come from that table. The sample records roughly 450,000 clones, about 92% of which are singletons. 0.6% of the sample rests with the top ten.

The chain was built from TRBV6-1 and TRBJ2-2, with the D gene not confidently named. The TCR originated in a man between 18 and 29 years old who had recovered from COVID-19. Sequenced sample: PBMCs or T cells enriched from blood (not recorded which). This receptor has the CDR3 CASSEIGGARGTGELFF. The DNA is TGTGCCAGCAGTGAAATCGGCGGAGCCCGCGGCACCGGGGAGCTGTTTTTT.